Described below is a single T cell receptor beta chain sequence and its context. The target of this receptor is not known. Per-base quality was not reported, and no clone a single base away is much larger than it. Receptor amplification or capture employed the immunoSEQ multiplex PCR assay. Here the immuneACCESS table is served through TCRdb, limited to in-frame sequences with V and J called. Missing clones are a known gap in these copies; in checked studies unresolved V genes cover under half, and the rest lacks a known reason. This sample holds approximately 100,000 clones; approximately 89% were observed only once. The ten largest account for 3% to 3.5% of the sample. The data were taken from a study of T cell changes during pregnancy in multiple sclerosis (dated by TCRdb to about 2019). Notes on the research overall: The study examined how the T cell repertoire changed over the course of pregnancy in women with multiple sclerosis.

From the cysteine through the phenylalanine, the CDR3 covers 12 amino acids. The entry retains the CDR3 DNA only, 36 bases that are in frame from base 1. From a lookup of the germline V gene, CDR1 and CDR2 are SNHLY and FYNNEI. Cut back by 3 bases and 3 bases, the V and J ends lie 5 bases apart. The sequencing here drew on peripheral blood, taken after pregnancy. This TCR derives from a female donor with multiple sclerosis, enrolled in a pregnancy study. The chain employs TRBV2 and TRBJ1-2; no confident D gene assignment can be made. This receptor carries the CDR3 CASSDRYYGYTF. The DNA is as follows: TGTGCCAGCAGTGACAGATACTATGGCTACACCTTC.